Presented here are 31 T cell receptor beta chains from one specimen sequenced in a study of response to subunit inactivated influenza vaccine. From the RT-PCR reads, TCRdb called clonotypes with MiXCR, one entry per CDR3 protein. The sample contains 700,000 to 900,000 distinct CDR3 sequences, around 20% of which appear only once. Sequences were derived from PBMCs from blood, sampled less than 6 days after vaccination. The receptors come from a man in his fifties who received an inactivated influenza vaccine.

The gene calls are TRBV5-5 and TRBJ2-6, with D unclear. The V gene lost 2 bases and the J gene lost 2 bases, with 8 bases spanning the gap. Germline CDR1 reads SGHKS; CDR2 reads YYEKEE (reference sequence). The CDR3 has 15 amino acids. CDR3 in DNA: TGTGCCAGCAGCTTCCCAGGAGCTGGGGCCAACGTCCTGACTTTC. Translated, it gives CASSFPGAGANVLTF.

The chain employs TRBV27 and TRBJ2-3; D is unclear. V gave up 3 bases and J gave up 2 bases, with 6 bases separating them. Germline CDR1 is MNHEY and CDR2 is SMNVEV (reference sequence). This CDR3 is built from 13 residues. In DNA form, the CDR3 reads TGTGCCAGCAGTTTTACTTACACAGATACGCAGTATTTT. Its translation: CASSFTYTDTQYF.

The V call is TRBV20-1, the J call TRBJ2-7; TRBD2 matches at 13 bases. The ends lost 3 bases at V and 10 bases at J; junction bases unmatched: 12. CDR3 length: 15 amino acids. The germline gives CDR1 DFQATT, CDR2 SNEGSKA (reference sequence). The CDR3 protein is CSARVPGLAGVDQYF. In DNA, the CDR3 is TGCAGTGCTAGGGTTCCCGGACTAGCGGGAGTCGATCAGTACTTC.

This clonotype was seen ten or more times. The V gene is TRBV9, the J gene TRBJ2-2; a possible D gene is TRBD1 (6 bases). Trimming stripped 0 bases from V and 4 bases from J, with 10 bases between. CDR1 is SGDLS and CDR2 is YYNGEE in the germline V gene. The CDR3 has 15 residues. DNA of the CDR3: TGTGCCAGCAGCGTAGCTACACAGGGCACCGGGGAGCTGTTTTTT. Its translation is CASSVATQGTGELFF.

V gene TRBV15 combines with J gene TRBJ2-3, with D maybe TRBD2 (6 bases). The V and J ends lost 8 bases and 3 bases respectively, with 18 bases between them. The V gene's germline CDR1 is LNHNV and CDR2 YYDKDF (reference sequence). This CDR3 contains 15 residues. CDR3 nucleotide sequence: TGTGCCACCGGCGGGGACGGAGGAGGAACAGATACGCAGTATTTT. It encodes CATGGDGGGTDTQYF.

The chain couples TRBV28 to TRBJ2-2; perhaps TRBD2 as D (8 bases). This CDR3 has 17 amino acids. Trimming stripped 4 bases from V and 6 bases from J, with 21 bases between. Germline CDR1 and CDR2: MDHEN and SYDVKM. Written as DNA, the CDR3 is TGTGCCAGCAGTTCCCCTCGGACTAGCAGGGGGGCCGGGGAGCTGTTTTTT. Translating it yields CASSSPRTSRGAGELFF.

There are a few counts of this clonotype. The chain uses TRBV20-1 and TRBJ2-5; 13 bases match TRBD2. The CDR3 totals 16 residues. The germline gives CDR1 DFQATT, CDR2 SNEGSKA (reference sequence). Losses at the gene ends were 2 bases for V and 6 bases for J; bases not matched to a gene: 9. The CDR3: CSARRGLAGAAQTQYF. CDR3 DNA sequence: TGCAGTGCTAGACGCGGACTAGCGGGGGCCGCGCAGACCCAGTACTTC.

The chain recombines TRBV5-1 with TRBJ2-1, with 9 bases fitting TRBD2. The germline gives CDR1 SGHRS, CDR2 YFSETQ. V shed 1 base and J 7 bases; nucleotides not matched to a gene: 9. CDR3 length: 16 residues. In nucleotides, the CDR3 is TGCGCCAGCAGCTTGCTTAGCGGGGGCCCCGGGAATGAGCAGTTCTTC. It translates to CASSLLSGGPGNEQFF.

This clonotype was found many times. The V and J genes are TRBV7-6 and TRBJ2-7; D gene uncertain. The germline gives CDR1 SGHVS, CDR2 FNYEAQ. The CDR3 totals 13 residues. V gave up 5 bases and J gave up 2 bases, with 10 bases separating them. CDR3 sequence: CASSGDMPYEQYF. The CDR3 DNA reads TGTGCCAGCAGCGGTGACATGCCCTACGAGCAGTACTTC.

This clonotype was detected a few times. Relative to the germline gene, one junction end is altered; a read error may explain this. In DNA, the CDR3 is TGTGCTAGCAGCTTGACTAGCGGGGTCGCAGATACGCAGTATTTT. Amino acids: CASSLTSGVADTQYF. The rearrangement links TRBV7-7 to TRBJ2-3, with TRBD2 matching over 11 bases. This CDR3 has 15 residues. Germline values: CDR1 SSHAT, CDR2 FNYEAQ (reference sequence).

This clonotype was picked up a small number of times. CDR3 DNA sequence: TGTGCCAGCAGTCTACAGGGGGTAAATCAGCCCCAGCATTTT. Encoded protein: CASSLQGVNQPQHF. V is TRBV12-3 or TRBV12-4 and J is TRBJ1-5; 8 bases fit TRBD1. The length of the CDR3 is 14 residues. J gave up 4 bases and V 5 bases, and 4 bases lay outside the gene matches.

The chain uses TRBV7-9 and TRBJ1-6; weak D call: TRBD1 (6 bases). Between the trimmed V and J ends, which lost 5 bases and 8 bases, there was a span of 10 bases. The CDR3 is 13 amino acids. Germline V gives CDR1 SEHNR, CDR2 FQNEAQ (reference sequence). The CDR3 spells CASSRTGYSPLHF. CDR3 coding DNA: TGTGCCAGCAGCCGTACAGGGTATTCACCCCTCCACTTT.

The chain links TRBV7-2 to TRBJ2-1; 8 bases line up with TRBD1. Trimming cost V 5 bases and J 8 bases; bases outside gene matches: 11. The CDR3 is 15 amino acids. From germline, CDR1 is SGHTA and CDR2 FQGNSA. The CDR3: CASSRGQGANDEQFF. Here the CDR3 DNA reads TGTGCCAGCAGCCGTGGACAGGGAGCCAACGATGAGCAGTTCTTC.

This chain joins TRBV20-1 and TRBJ2-7; 10 bases are shared with TRBD1. After removal of 0 bases from V and 0 bases from J, the junction contained 8 bases not matched to a gene. CDR1 is DFQATT, CDR2 SNEGSKA, per germline (reference sequence). CDR3 length: 17 amino acids. The CDR3 reads CSARDPDRGFDSYEQYF. In nucleotides, the CDR3 is TGCAGTGCTAGAGACCCGGACAGGGGGTTTGACTCCTACGAGCAGTACTTC.

There are a few counts of this clonotype. The chain combines TRBV18 with TRBJ2-1; D is ambiguous. This CDR3 has 16 residues. From germline, CDR1 is KGHSH and CDR2 LQKENI. V was trimmed by 0 bases and J by 0 bases, leaving 9 bases between them. CDR3 sequence (DNA): TGTGCCAGCTCACCACCAGCCCTGAGCTCCTACAATGAGCAGTTCTTC. This translates into CASSPPALSSYNEQFF.

The V call is TRBV6-5, the J call TRBJ2-1, with 9 bases identical to TRBD2. Germline assignment: CDR1 MNHEY and CDR2 SVGAGI. The CDR3 extends over 15 amino acids. V lost 4 bases and J lost 10; bases outside the gene matches: 11. The CDR3 DNA reads as TGTGCCAGCAGTTTGGTTAGCGGGGGACTAGGGGAGCAGTTCTTC. This encodes CASSLVSGGLGEQFF.

This chain joins TRBV12-3 or TRBV12-4 and TRBJ2-7; D might be TRBD1 (5 bases). The CDR3 contains 14 residues. V was pared by 1 base and J by 7 bases, with 14 bases between. The DNA for the CDR3 is TGTGCCAGCAGTTTAGGGGGCGGACCATTGGAGCAGTACTTC. Residues: CASSLGGGPLEQYF.

This chain connects TRBV4-3 to TRBJ1-2; unclear D gene. CDR1 LGHNA and CDR2 YSLEER come from the germline V gene. Trimming shortened V by 1 base and J by 3 bases, and 15 bases separated the two germline ends. The CDR3 runs 16 residues. As DNA, the CDR3 is TGCGCCAGCAGCCAAGTAGGTGCGGGAAGAGACTATGGCTACACCTTC. Translation: CASSQVGAGRDYGYTF.

The chain combines TRBV7-2 with TRBJ1-3, with 7 bases matching TRBD1. This CDR3 comprises 16 residues. Germline-derived CDR1 and CDR2 are SGHTA and FQGNSA. V lost 4 bases, J lost 0 bases, and 6 bases stayed unmatched. CDR3 in DNA: TGTGCCAGCAGCTCGGACAGGTTAAACTCTGGAAACACCATATATTTT. Its translation is CASSSDRLNSGNTIYF.

The chain is built from TRBV12-3 or TRBV12-4 and TRBJ1-1; D unclear. V was pared by 4 bases and J by 2 bases, with 11 bases between. CDR3 length equals 14 residues. The CDR3 here is CASSSRWKNTEAFF. The CDR3 nucleotides are TGTGCCAGCAGTTCGAGGTGGAAAAACACTGAAGCTTTCTTT.

The chain carries TRBV5-6 and TRBJ2-2; no reliable D call. CDR3 size: 12 residues. Germline CDR1 reads SGHDT; CDR2 reads YYEEEE. V lost 1 base to trimming and J lost 6 bases, with 4 bases between them. In DNA form, the CDR3 reads TGTGCCAGCAGCTTGCAACCCGGGGAGCTGTTTTTT. It yields the protein CASSLQPGELFF.

This chain uses TRBV4-1 with TRBJ1-1; D not resolved. Germline V CDR1 and CDR2: MGHRA, YSYEKL. The CDR3 totals 15 residues. Trimming pared 1 base from V and 2 bases from J, leaving 11 bases between. CDR3 residues: CASSQVSLPNTEAFF. The CDR3 region has the DNA TGCGCCAGCAGCCAAGTATCACTCCCAAACACTGAAGCTTTCTTT.

This clonotype was found a few times. The J gene is TRBJ2-5, the V gene TRBV7-2; TRBD1 agrees at 9 bases. The CDR3 totals 15 residues. Trimming removed 5 bases from V and 0 bases from J; junction bases left unmatched: 4. Germline lookup yields CDR1 SGHTA and CDR2 FQGNSA. CDR3 protein: CASSPGTGNQETQYF. The CDR3 nucleotides are TGTGCCAGCAGCCCGGGGACAGGGAACCAAGAGACCCAGTACTTC. The full variable domain, with the rest looked up from reference TRBV7-2 and TRBJ2-5, is GAGVSQSPSNKVTEKGKDVELRCDPISGHTALYWYRQSLGQGLEFLIYFQGNSAPDKSGLPSDRFSAERTGGSVSTLTIQRTQQEDSAVYLCASSPGTGNQETQYFGPGTRLLVL.

In its sample, this clonotype was seen a few times. The chain joins TRBV5-1 to TRBJ2-1; TRBD2 matches 9 bases. With V trimmed by 5 bases and J by 8 bases, 8 bases remained unmatched. This CDR3 is 14 amino acids long. Germline assignment: CDR1 SGHRS and CDR2 YFSETQ. DNA for the CDR3: TGCGCCAGCAGTCTGGCGGGAGGGCTGGATGAGCAGTTCTTC. Translating gives CASSLAGGLDEQFF.

The chain links TRBV6-4 to TRBJ2-1; 10 bases match TRBD2. The V gene's germline CDR1 is MRHNA and CDR2 SNTAGT. The CDR3 extends over 13 amino acids. J lost 12 bases, V lost 4 bases, and 6 bases had no gene match. CDR3 region: CASSARLAGTQFF. CDR3 sequence (DNA): TGTGCCAGCAGTGCCCGACTAGCGGGTACGCAGTTCTTC.

The CDR3 loop is CASSFGLAGGPGTDTQYF. In DNA form, the CDR3 reads TGTGCCAGCAGTTTTGGGCTAGCGGGAGGCCCTGGCACAGATACGCAGTATTTT. This chain uses TRBV27 with TRBJ2-3; 11 bases map to TRBD2. The V and J ends lost 3 bases and 1 base, in that order; junction bases with no gene match: 9. CDR1 is MNHEY, CDR2 SMNVEV, per germline (reference sequence). There are 18 residues in the CDR3.

The table lists this clonotype with many counts. Compared with germline, one end of the junction differs, possibly owing to a read error. V usage is TRBV5-1 and J usage is TRBJ2-3, with 8 nucleotides matching TRBD1. CDR3 length equals 14 residues. Germline V gives CDR1 SGHRS, CDR2 YFSETQ. This CDR3 is CASSPDRGTDTQYF. The DNA of the CDR3 is TGTGCCAGCAGCCCCGACAGGGGTACAGATACGCAGTATTTT. Variable domain in full (rest from reference TRBV5-1 and TRBJ2-3): KAGVTQTPRYLIKTRGQQVTLSCSPISGHRSVSWYQQTPGQGLQFLFEYFSETQRNKGNFPGRFSGRQFSNSRSEMNVSTLELGDSALYLCASSPDRGTDTQYFGPGTRLTVL.

This clonotype was counted a few times. The genes are TRBV11-2 and TRBJ2-4; D is ambiguous. The germline gives CDR1 SGHAT, CDR2 FQNNGV. Between the trimmed V and J ends, which lost 1 base and 4 bases, there was a span of 8 bases. The CDR3 has 14 residues. The CDR3 DNA is TGTGCCAGCAGCTTAGTTGGCGGAAAAAACATTCAGTACTTC. This translates into CASSLVGGKNIQYF.

This clonotype has a handful of counts. The J gene is TRBJ1-1, the V gene TRBV29-1; 11 bases line up with TRBD1. The CDR3 sequence is 14 residues long. Trimming took 6 bases from V and 4 from J; bases not matched to a gene: 7. Germline V gene sequence: CDR1 SQVTM, CDR2 ANQGSEA. The chain's CDR3 is CSVRDRGRVTEAFF. The CDR3 region has the DNA TGCAGCGTGAGGGACAGGGGGAGGGTCACTGAAGCTTTCTTT.

This clonotype was seen repeatedly, ten times or more. The chain employs TRBV5-1 and TRBJ2-2; 8 bases are a match to TRBD1. The V segment lost 3 bases and the J segment 1 base; nucleotides outside the gene matches: 5. The germline V gene encodes CDR1 SGHRS and CDR2 YFSETQ. The length of the CDR3 is 16 residues. CDR3 region: CASSSGQAQNTGELFF. The CDR3 DNA follows: TGCGCCAGCAGCTCGGGACAGGCCCAGAACACCGGGGAGCTGTTTTTT. Drawing the rest from reference TRBV5-1 and TRBJ2-2, the complete variable domain is KAGVTQTPRYLIKTRGQQVTLSCSPISGHRSVSWYQQTPGQGLQFLFEYFSETQRNKGNFPGRFSGRQFSNSRSEMNVSTLELGDSALYLCASSSGQAQNTGELFFGEGSRLTVL.

This clonotype has only a few counts. The chain links TRBV7-2 to TRBJ2-5, with TRBD1 matching 7 bases. With 5 bases clipped from V and 6 bases from J, the junction kept 6 bases outside the gene matches. From germline, CDR1 is SGHTA and CDR2 FQGNSA. The CDR3 has 13 amino acids. The CDR3 DNA reads TGTGCCAGCAGCACCGACAGGGAACAGACCCAGTACTTC. This sequence encodes CASSTDREQTQYF.